This T cell receptor (beta chain) is from a study of spatial heterogeneity in lung cancer. Study-level information: A total of about 73 untreated early-stage non-small cell lung cancer patients served as donors. Alpha-chain sequences were consistently detected less often than beta-chain sequences.

This clonotype was counted at least ten times. Carried by each TCR cDNA molecule was a unique molecular identifier. TCRdb analysed the 5' RACE reads with MiXCR anew, one entry per CDR3 protein. This sample has under 150,000 distinct CDR3 sequences; over 9% occur once, and the top ten carry approximately 15%. Time point in this sample: blood at routine non-recurrence follow-up after resection. Sequencing of whole RNA from tumor, nontumor lung or frozen PBMC involved no sorting. This CDR3 spans 11 amino acids. Germline values: CDR1 MNHEY, CDR2 SVGEGT. The germline V and J ends were trimmed by 10 bases and 6 bases, with 13 bases remaining between them.

The source was PBMCs, collected at follow-up. The receptor comes from a male donor with early-stage non-small cell lung cancer. This chain uses TRBV6-2 or TRBV6-3 with TRBJ2-7, with D possibly matching TRBD2 (6 bases). This CDR3 is CAIAFGGEQYF. CDR3 DNA: TGTGCCATCGCTTTCGGGGGCGAGCAGTACTTC.